This T cell receptor beta chain is drawn from a study of T cell responses to AZD1222 COVID-19 vaccine. Using immunoSEQ multiplex PCR, the repertoire was profiled, and TCRdb retains in-frame clones only, with some absent. The repertoire has around 84,000 clones, 80% to 90% of them found once; the top ten carry under 11%. Germline assignment: CDR1 DFQATT and CDR2 SNEGSKA (reference sequence). V was pared by 4 bases and J by 11 bases, with 10 bases of the junction left unmatched. The CDR3 is made up of 13 amino acids. This material consisted of peripheral blood, taken 28 days after the second AZD1222 dose. This chain joins TRBV20-1 and TRBJ1-4, with 7 bases fitting TRBD1. The receptor was derived from an adult who received the AZD1222 COVID-19 vaccine. This CDR3 reads CSATDRVAEKLFF. As DNA, the CDR3 is TGCAGTGCTACTGACAGGGTGGCGGAGAAACTGTTTTTT.